This TCR beta chain was documented in a study of cytomegalovirus exposure and HLA in healthy donors. The V end lost 3 bases, the J end lost 7 bases, and 24 bases lay between the germline ends. The CDR3 runs to 17 residues. The germline CDR1 and CDR2 sequences are MDHEN and SYDVKM. Profiled with immunoSEQ multiplex PCR; TCRdb holds only in-frame clones, not every one. There are about 330,000 clones in the sample; approximately 90% occur only once, and about 0.91% lies in the top ten. This clone was counted between two and nine times. Material for sequencing was PBMCs. The sequence was obtained from a woman younger than 30 in good health and CMV-seronegative. This chain joins TRBV28 and TRBJ1-2, with D possibly matching TRBD1 (5 bases). CDR3 DNA: TGTGCCAGCAGTTTCTCCGCAACAGCAAAGGCCGGGGGTGGCTACACCTTC. Protein: CASSFSATAKAGGGYTF.